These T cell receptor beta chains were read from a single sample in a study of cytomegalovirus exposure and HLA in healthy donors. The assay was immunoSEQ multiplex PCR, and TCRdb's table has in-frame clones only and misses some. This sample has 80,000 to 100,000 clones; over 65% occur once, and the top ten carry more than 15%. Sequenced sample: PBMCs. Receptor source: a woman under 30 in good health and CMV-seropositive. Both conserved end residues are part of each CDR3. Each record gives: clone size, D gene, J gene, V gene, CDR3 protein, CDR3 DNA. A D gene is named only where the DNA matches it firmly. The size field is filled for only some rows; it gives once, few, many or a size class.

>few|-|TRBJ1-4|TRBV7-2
CASSLGQGREKLFF
TGTGCCAGCAGCTTAGGGCAGGGGCGGGAAAAACTGTTTTTT
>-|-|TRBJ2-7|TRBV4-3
CASSQAPRAAHEQYF
TGCGCCAGCAGCCAAGCCCCGAGGGCCGCCCACGAGCAGTACTTC
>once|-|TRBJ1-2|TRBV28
CASSLSQGNYGYTF
TGTGCCAGCAGTTTATCCCAGGGTAACTATGGCTACACCTTC
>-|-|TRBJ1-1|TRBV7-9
CASSTGEAGWGMNTEAFF
TGTGCCAGCAGCACTGGCGAAGCGGGATGGGGAATGAACACTGAAGCTTTCTTT
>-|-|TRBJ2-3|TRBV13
CASSPGLCTDTQYF
TGTGCCAGCAGCCCGGGACTTTGCACAGATACGCAGTATTTT
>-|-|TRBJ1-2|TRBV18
CASSPATDRKVANYGYTF
TGTGCCAGCTCACCCGCGACAGACCGTAAGGTAGCTAACTATGGCTACACCTTC
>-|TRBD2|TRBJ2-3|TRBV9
CASSVRAGGPTNTQYF
TGTGCCAGCAGCGTAAGGGCGGGAGGGCCGACAAATACGCAGTATTTT
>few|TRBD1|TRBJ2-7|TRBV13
CASSPGQGYYEQYF
TGTGCCAGCAGCCCGGGACAGGGCTACTACGAGCAGTACTTC
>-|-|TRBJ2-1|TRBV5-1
CASSDLSWRGVNEQFF
TGCGCCAGCAGCGACCTGTCGTGGCGGGGCGTCAATGAGCAGTTCTTC
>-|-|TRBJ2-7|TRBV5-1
CASSLGSGVYYEQYF
TGCGCCAGCAGCCTCGGGTCAGGGGTCTACTACGAGCAGTACTTC
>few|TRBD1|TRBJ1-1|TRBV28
CASTSTFQGATEAFF
TGTGCCAGCACTTCCACCTTCCAGGGGGCCACTGAAGCTTTCTTT
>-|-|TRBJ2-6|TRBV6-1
CASNQVSGANVLTF
TGTGCCAGCAACCAGGTCTCTGGGGCCAACGTCCTGACTTTC
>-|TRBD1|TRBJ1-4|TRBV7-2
CASSLAGQGWEKLFF
TGTGCCAGCAGCTTAGCGGGACAGGGGTGGGAAAAACTGTTTTTT
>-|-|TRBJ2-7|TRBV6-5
CASSSVEDYEQYF
TGTGCCAGCAGTTCAGTTGAGGACTACGAGCAGTACTTC
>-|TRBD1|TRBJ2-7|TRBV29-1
CSVVGQGGPYEQYF
TGCAGCGTTGTAGGACAGGGGGGACCCTACGAGCAGTACTTC
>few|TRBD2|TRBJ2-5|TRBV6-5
CASNRGAGGGETQYF
TGTGCCAGCAACCGAGGGGCCGGGGGAGGGGAGACCCAGTACTTC
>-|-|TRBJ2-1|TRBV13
CASSLPGDNEQFF
TGTGCCAGCAGCTTACCGGGGGACAATGAGCAGTTCTTC
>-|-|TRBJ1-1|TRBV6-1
CASSEWFGTPDEAFF
TGTGCCAGCAGTGAATGGTTTGGGACACCCGATGAAGCTTTCTTT
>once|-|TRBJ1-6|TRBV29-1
CSVVEGIGSPLHF
TGCAGCGTTGTCGAGGGAATAGGTTCACCCCTCCACTTT
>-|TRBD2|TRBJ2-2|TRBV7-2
CASSPITGRGGKDGELFF
TGTGCCAGCAGCCCCATAACGGGGCGGGGGGGCAAGGACGGGGAGCTGTTTTTT
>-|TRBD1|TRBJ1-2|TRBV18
CASSPTGQALNYGYTF
TGTGCCAGCTCACCCACGGGACAGGCCCTTAACTATGGCTACACCTTC
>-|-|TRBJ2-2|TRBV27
CASTLIAGGELFF
TGTGCCAGCACTTTAATAGCAGGGGGGGAGCTGTTTTTT
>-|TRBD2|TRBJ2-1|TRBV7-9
CASSDGGYNEQFF
TGTGCCAGCAGCGACGGGGGGTACAATGAGCAGTTCTTC
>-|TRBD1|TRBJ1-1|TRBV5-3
CARSSDRANTEAFF
TGTGCCAGAAGCTCCGACAGGGCTAACACTGAAGCTTTCTTT
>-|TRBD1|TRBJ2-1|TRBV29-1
CSVQIRDSYNEQFF
TGCAGCGTTCAGATCCGGGACAGTTACAATGAGCAGTTCTTC
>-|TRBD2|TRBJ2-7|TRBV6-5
CASSYSGTSRVYEQYF
TGTGCCAGCAGTTACTCCGGGACTAGTAGAGTCTACGAGCAGTACTTC
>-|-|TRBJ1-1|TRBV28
CASSPSLAERAFF
TGTGCCAGCAGCCCCAGTTTAGCCGAGCGGGCTTTCTTT
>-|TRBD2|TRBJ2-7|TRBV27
CASSRTPISLAGEHEQYF
TGTGCCAGCAGCCGAACCCCCATATCACTAGCGGGAGAGCACGAGCAGTACTTC
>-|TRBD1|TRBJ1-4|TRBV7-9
CASSSLDRIEEKLFF
TGTGCCAGCAGCTCATTGGACAGGATCGAGGAAAAACTGTTTTTT
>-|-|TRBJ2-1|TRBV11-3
CASSLGGGRVSVNEQFF
TGTGCCAGCAGCTTAGGAGGGGGGAGGGTATCTGTCAATGAGCAGTTCTTC